This T cell receptor beta chain was captured in a study of metastatic and nonmetastatic thyroid tumors (dated by TCRdb to 2019 to 2021). Concerning the study at large: For patients with malignant and with benign thyroid disease, the researchers compared repertoires between peripheral blood samples and tumor or nodule tissue samples.

Study-wide findings and limitations: In both blood and tumor samples, malignant tumors were reported to have significantly higher TCR beta diversity than benign nodules.

Before undergoing thyroid surgery, none of the patients had been given any kind of treatment. The study retrospectively analysed patient clinical samples collected from 2012 to 2018 using T-cell receptor beta sequencing. Receptor amplification or capture employed PCR. Sequenced on an Illumina HiSeq 4000. High-throughput sequencing was used to profile the CDR3 region of the TCR beta-chain in every patient. The authors' pipeline ran thus. CDR3 differences across clinicopathological groups were used to build a classifier for discriminating distant-metastatic papillary thyroid cancer patients. Repertoire diversity was assessed with the Shannon index, and tumor-blood repertoire similarity with the Morisita-Horn index. TCRdb applied fastp at Q25 and MiXCR to the public reads, then kept only in-frame beta chains. The V and J calls were not made by the authors but by TCRdb's processing. The sample has about 7,100 clones on record, roughly 32% of them singletons. The ten largest clones add up to roughly a third of the sample.

This clone was counted a few times. Its antigen is currently not known. No quality values exist for individual bases; no much larger clone is one base distant. Measured from the cysteine to the phenylalanine, the CDR3 is 13 residues long. Only the CDR3 part of the read is kept: 39 bases, read in frame from the first base. Trimming removed 3 bases from V and 8 bases from J; the gene matches leave 6 bases unexplained. The germline V gene encodes CDR1 SGHNT and CDR2 YENEEA. This receptor chain uses TRBV11-3 and TRBJ1-1, and 7 junctional nucleotides match TRBD1. Material for sequencing was adjacent normal tissue. This receptor was identified in a female donor with papillary thyroid cancer or a benign thyroid nodule (not recorded which). Some clones in this sample may be carry-over from other donors' samples. The CDR3 sequence is CASSFDRAPEAFF. The sequenced DNA is TGTGCCAGCAGCTTTGACAGGGCTCCCGAAGCTTTCTTT.